This entry features one T cell receptor (beta chain) sequence. This clonotype was seen only a few times. Its antigen is still unknown. No much larger clonotype is one base removed from it; base qualities were not supplied. Receptor amplification or capture employed RACE. Sequencing used a NextSeq 500. Library preparation attached unique molecular identifiers to individual cDNA molecules for quantitative, reproducible TCR counting. Both TCR alpha and TCR beta chains were sequenced from each blood RNA sample. The original pipeline was this. A median of about 87,000 TCRs per sample was observed, with a range of about 20,000 to 690,600. V, J and CDR3 annotation of the TCR reads was performed with the Decombinator software suite. Every sample was subsampled to the same number of TCRs (28,000) for the PS versus PT1 abundance plots. Expanded TCRs were defined as absent before sensitization and observed at least eight times at the 2-week time point. TCRdb passed the public sequencing reads through fastp at Q25 and MiXCR, retaining productive beta sequences. When rows share a CDR3 protein, they turn into one entry using the most common DNA and genes. TCRdb assigned the V and J calls; the authors' analysis was not used. A total of 330,000 or so distinct CDR3 sequences appear in this sample, roughly 6.3% of them only once. The ten largest clones take up 4.5% to 6% of the sample.

Cut back by 7 bases and 8 bases, the V and J ends lie 11 bases apart. From cysteine to phenylalanine, the CDR3 is 10 amino acids long. Solely the CDR3 DNA is kept, with 30 bases framed from the first base. The germline V gene sets CDR1 to SQVTM and CDR2 to ANQGSEA. This sample was taken from a study of human T cells and chemical hapten exposure (dated by TCRdb to the early 2020s). Background for the entire study: For sensitization, 2% DPC in acetone was applied to an approximately 2 cm by approximately 2 cm area of upper inner arm skin. In alopecia patients, the study followed how the peripheral blood TCR repertoire changed in vivo over primary and secondary sensitization to diphenylcyclopropenone (DPC), a hapten. Throughout the roughly 25-week study period, patients were also given weekly therapeutic DPC doses on the scalp. About 28 alopecia patients gave blood for TCR sequencing at one to four time points (pre-sensitization, 2, 6 and 24 weeks). Libraries were combined into a pool for sequencing, and differences in TCR yield between samples came mainly from small differences in library volumes within the pool. Blood samples were taken from patients before sensitization (week 0) and then at 2, 6 and about 24 weeks after DPC sensitization. The patient cohort, mostly female, included alopecia areata with under or over 50% scalp involvement, alopecia totalis and alopecia universalis. Patch testing was done on the upper back using Finn chambers containing 0.01% DPC, and results were scored after 6 days according to International Contact Dermatitis Research Group standards. Overall study results and their limits: Significantly more large CDR3 similarity clusters were formed by expanded TCRs than by pre-sensitization or healthy control sets, consistent with antigen-driven responses. DPC sensitization did not change the number of TCRs with a frequency above 1 in 1000, and there was no evidence of changes in global repertoire structure. All patients had alopecia, a presumed autoimmune disease, so their immune response might differ from that of healthy individuals. Repeated subsampling changed both the strength of the expansion versus patch-test correlation and the threshold at which that correlation became significant. The number of PT1 expanded TCRs positively correlated with patch test score, significant at thresholds 8, 16 and 32 but not 4.

The time point label corresponds to: patch test 2, 6 weeks after DPC sensitization. Explained via the paper, the treatment or condition label denotes: therapeutic diphenylcyclopropenone sensitization with weekly scalp DPC. At every patch-test visit, the blood draw took place before the patch test was put on. To be eligible, patients had to be aged 18 to 70, diagnosed with alopecia and judged suitable for DPC therapy, while pregnant patients were excluded. Total RNA was extracted from unfractionated whole blood that had been collected in Tempus Blood RNA tubes. The receptor was derived from a woman between 18 and 29 years old with alopecia areata. Some clones in this sample may be carry-over from other donors' samples. The chain is assembled from TRBV29-1 and TRBJ1-1, with a weak D call of TRBD1 (5 bases match). This sample comprised whole blood, obtained in connection with sensitization to the hapten diphenylcyclopropenone (DPC). Read as DNA, the sequence is TGCAGCGGGGGGGAGACAGAAGCTTTCTTT. This codes for CSGGETEAFF.